Each of the 15 T cell receptor beta chains below was sequenced from the same sample in a study of cytomegalovirus exposure and HLA in healthy donors. Primers included in the PCR were 60 Vbeta and 13 Jbeta primers. Repertoires were generated with immunoSEQ multiplex PCR, while TCRdb's copy carries only in-frame clones and drops some. Seen here are 100,000 to 150,000 clones, 83% observed once, and the top ten hold about 3.9%. The sample comprised PBMCs. These receptor sequences come from a woman between 40 and 55 years old in good health and CMV-seropositive.

The V and J genes are TRBV10-3 and TRBJ2-1, with D possibly being TRBD2 (6 bases). Germline CDR1 and CDR2: ENHRY and SYGVKD. CDR3 length: 16 amino acids. V gave up 4 bases and J gave up 7 bases, with 20 bases separating them. The CDR3 spells CAISGPSSVPGNEQFF. For the CDR3, the DNA is TGTGCCATCAGTGGGCCTTCTAGCGTCCCGGGTAATGAGCAGTTCTTC.

Only a few counts were recorded for this clone. The CDR3 loop is CASSVEGVNTEAFF. The CDR3 region has the DNA TGTGCCAGCAGTGTGGAGGGCGTGAACACTGAAGCTTTCTTT. The chain joins TRBV2 to TRBJ1-1; D call uncertain. Germline CDR1 is SNHLY and CDR2 is FYNNEI. Trimming took 4 bases from V and 0 from J, leaving 9 bases between them. The CDR3 sequence is 14 residues long.

The V and J genes are TRBV5-1 and TRBJ2-1; 11 bases are shared with TRBD2. CDR3 length equals 19 residues. Germline V gives CDR1 SGHRS, CDR2 YFSETQ. V dropped 2 bases and J dropped 2; count of bases not matched to a gene: 12. CDR3 region: CASSFAPTSGSYAYNEQFF. CDR3 sequence (DNA): TGCGCCAGCAGCTTTGCCCCAACTAGCGGGAGCTACGCCTACAATGAGCAGTTCTTC.

The rearrangement uses TRBV19 and TRBJ1-5, with D maybe TRBD1 (5 bases). This CDR3 has 14 residues. Trimming stripped 7 bases from V and 1 base from J, with 11 bases between. The V gene's germline CDR1 is LNHDA and CDR2 SQIVND (reference sequence). CDR3 in DNA: TGTGCCAGTATGGCCAGGGTAAGCAATCAGCCCCAGCATTTT. It encodes CASMARVSNQPQHF.

The CDR3 loop reads CASSFSGTGGELFF. The CDR3 coding sequence is TGTGCCAGCAGTTTTAGCGGGACCGGCGGGGAGCTGTTTTTT. The chain joins TRBV7-2 to TRBJ2-2; 8 nucleotides align to TRBD2. V was clipped by 6 bases and J by 7 bases; unmatched bases: 7. Germline V gene lookup returns CDR1 SGHTA and CDR2 FQGNSA. The CDR3 covers 14 residues.

The chain joins TRBV19 to TRBJ2-5; TRBD1 agrees at 11 bases. Germline CDR1 LNHDA, CDR2 SQIVND (reference sequence). J lost 4 bases, V lost 11 bases, and 12 bases had no gene match. This CDR3 region has 15 residues. The CDR3 sequence: CACGQGASGGETQYF. The DNA for the CDR3 is TGTGCCTGCGGACAGGGGGCTTCGGGTGGAGAGACCCAGTACTTC.

V gene TRBV19 combines with J gene TRBJ1-2, with D perhaps matching TRBD1 (5 bases). Trimming took 3 bases from V and 5 from J, leaving 13 bases between them. Germline CDR1 LNHDA, CDR2 SQIVND (reference sequence). This CDR3 has 14 amino acids. CDR3 sequence: CASSITGVVYGYTF. CDR3 DNA sequence: TGTGCCAGTAGTATTACGGGGGTGGTTTATGGCTACACCTTC.

The genes are TRBV4-1 and TRBJ2-5; TRBD2 aligns across 9 bases. V gave up 1 base and J gave up 1 base; unmatched junction bases: 7. CDR1 and CDR2 from the germline V gene are MGHRA and YSYEKL. The CDR3 sequence is 17 residues long. CDR3: CASSQGTGTSPQETQYF. The CDR3 nucleotides are TGCGCCAGCAGCCAAGGGACCGGGACTAGCCCCCAAGAGACCCAGTACTTC.

This clone came up once. CDR3 sequence reads: CASRGAGNSYEQYF. For the CDR3, the DNA is TGTGCCAGCAGGGGGGCAGGGAATTCCTACGAGCAGTACTTC. V usage is TRBV6-1 and J usage is TRBJ2-7; D is perhaps TRBD1 (6 bases). V gave up 6 bases and J gave up 1 base, with 13 bases separating them. The CDR3 consists of 14 residues. Germline-derived CDR1 and CDR2 are MNHNS and SASEGT.

The DNA of the CDR3 is TGTGCCAGCTCACCACGGACAGGGCAAGAGACCCAGTACTTC. Its protein product is CASSPRTGQETQYF. The chain combines TRBV18 with TRBJ2-5, with 8 bases identical to TRBD1. Germline V lookup: CDR1 KGHSH, CDR2 LQKENI. With 1 base clipped from V and 2 bases from J, the junction kept 0 bases outside the gene matches. The CDR3 is made up of 14 amino acids.

The chain recombines TRBV7-6 with TRBJ1-1; D may be TRBD1 (5 bases). V was cut by 4 bases and J by 1 base, with 10 bases left in between. Germline CDR1 reads SGHVS; CDR2 reads FNYEAQ. The CDR3 totals 14 residues. The DNA for the CDR3 is TGTGCCAGCAGCTCCACAACAGGGAACACTGAAGCTTTCTTT. Translated, it gives CASSSTTGNTEAFF.

This clone was seen more than once but under ten times. The V and J genes are TRBV19 and TRBJ1-5, with a possible D match to TRBD1 (5 bases). Trimming removed 1 base at V and 6 bases at J, with 7 bases between. Germline V lookup: CDR1 LNHDA, CDR2 SQIVND (reference sequence). This CDR3 is 13 amino acids long. CDR3 bases: TGTGCCAGTAGTATAGGGGGCGGTCAGCCCCAGCATTTT. Its translation: CASSIGGGQPQHF.

The chain joins TRBV11-1 to TRBJ2-7; D may be TRBD1 (7 bases). Germline lookup yields CDR1 SGHAT and CDR2 FQDESV (reference sequence). The V end was cut by 4 bases, the J end by 5 bases, with 18 bases between. The CDR3 totals 15 residues. The CDR3 nucleotides read TGTGCCAGCAGCTCGGGGGACAGAGAACTCGACGAGCAGTACTTC. Translating it yields CASSSGDRELDEQYF.

The rearrangement links TRBV5-1 to TRBJ2-7; TRBD2 is a possible D gene (5 bases). The germline V and J ends were trimmed by 7 bases and 4 bases, with 12 bases remaining between them. Germline V gene lookup returns CDR1 SGHRS and CDR2 YFSETQ. CDR3 length: 12 residues. This CDR3 is CASSEEDYEQYF. The CDR3 DNA reads as TGCGCCAGCTCCGAGGAGGATTACGAGCAGTACTTC.

The chain couples TRBV6-5 to TRBJ2-7; 7 bases agree with TRBD2. The CDR3 is made up of 15 amino acids. Looked up from germline, CDR1 is MNHEY and CDR2 is SVGAGI. V lost 0 bases and J lost 3; bases outside the gene matches: 5. CDR3 amino acids: CASSYSAGVSYEQYF. The CDR3 nucleotides are TGTGCCAGCAGTTACTCCGCGGGAGTAAGCTACGAGCAGTACTTC.